Below are 25 T cell receptor beta chains sequenced from a single sample in a study of blood T cell repertoires in COVID-19. The data were produced by immunoSEQ multiplex PCR, yet TCRdb's version contains in-frame clones alone and is incomplete. The top ten hold 1.3% of the sample, which has 370,000 or so clones, around 87% seen once. Sequences were obtained from PBMCs or T cells enriched from blood (not recorded which). All receptors come from a man younger than 40 who had recovered from COVID-19.

J is TRBJ1-1 and V is TRBV2; D ambiguous. V lost 7 bases and J 1 base, leaving 7 bases between the germline ends. The CDR3 is 12 residues long. From germline, CDR1 is SNHLY and CDR2 FYNNEI. The DNA for the CDR3 is TGTGCCAGCACTGTGAGGAACACTGAAGCTTTCTTT. It is translated as CASTVRNTEAFF.

This sequence joins TRBV6-2 or TRBV6-3 and TRBJ2-7; 9 bases fit TRBD2. This CDR3 is built from 15 residues. The junction had 7 bases not matched to a gene; V was cut back by 5 bases and J by 2 bases. Germline CDR1 is MNHEY and CDR2 is SVGEGT. The CDR3 sequence: CASSPGLAGTYEQYF. CDR3 nucleotide sequence: TGTGCCAGCAGTCCCGGGCTAGCGGGGACCTACGAGCAGTACTTC.

To note about this clone: The junction departs from germline at one end; a sequencing error may be responsible. This sequence joins TRBV7-2 and TRBJ2-7, with a possible D match to TRBD1 (5 bases). CDR1 is SGHTA and CDR2 is FQGNSA in the germline V gene. CDR3 length equals 12 residues. The CDR3 DNA reads TGTGCCAGCAGCCACGACAGTTACGAGAAGTACTTC. Translating it yields CASSHDSYEKYF.

The chain couples TRBV10-1 to TRBJ2-7, with D tentatively TRBD2 (6 bases). This CDR3 spans 14 amino acids. The V gene lost 2 bases and the J gene lost 3 bases, with 11 bases spanning the gap. Germline V CDR1 and CDR2: WNHNN, SYGVQD (reference sequence). The CDR3 DNA sequence: TGCGCCAGCAGTGAGGGTAGCGGAGACTACGAGCAGTACTTC. Its protein is CASSEGSGDYEQYF.

Only a few counts were recorded for this clone. The sample has other DNA sequences that encode this CDR3 too. The CDR3 region is CAWSVGQGGYGYTF. In DNA form, the CDR3 reads TGTGCCTGGAGTGTGGGACAGGGGGGTTATGGCTACACCTTC. The V and J genes are TRBV30 and TRBJ1-2; 11 bases map to TRBD1. Trimming removed 0 bases from V and 5 bases from J; junction bases left unmatched: 2. This CDR3 is built from 14 residues. The germline gives CDR1 GTSNPN, CDR2 SVGIG (reference sequence).

The chain uses TRBV2 and TRBJ1-2, with TRBD1 identical over 8 bases. This CDR3 has 15 residues. V trimming: 2 bases; J trimming: 5 bases; junction bases outside the gene matches: 7. The germline CDR1 and CDR2 sequences are SNHLY and FYNNEI. The CDR3 DNA reads as TGTGCCAGCAGTGAATGGACAGGGAGCGTTTATGGCTACACCTTC. This encodes CASSEWTGSVYGYTF.

In its sample, this clone was seen once. The J gene is TRBJ2-3, the V gene TRBV19; 14 bases match TRBD2. The CDR3 consists of 17 residues. The V and J ends lost 6 bases and 0 bases, in that order; junction bases with no gene match: 5. Germline CDR1 reads LNHDA; CDR2 reads SQIVND (reference sequence). CDR3 amino acids: CASRRLAGGPSTDTQYF. The CDR3 bases are TGTGCCAGTAGGAGACTAGCGGGGGGGCCGAGCACAGATACGCAGTATTTT.

The chain is built from TRBV3-1 (or the pseudogene TRBV3-2) and TRBJ1-6, with 7 bases fitting TRBD1. The germline CDR1 and CDR2 sequences are LGHDT and YNNKEL (reference sequence). After removal of 4 bases from V and 7 bases from J, the junction contained 4 bases not matched to a gene. The length of the CDR3 is 14 residues. CDR3 region: CASSPRGGNSPLHF. The CDR3, as DNA: TGTGCCAGCAGCCCAAGAGGGGGCAATTCACCCCTCCACTTT.

The V call is TRBV2, the J call TRBJ1-3; maybe TRBD1 (6 bases). Germline-derived CDR1 and CDR2 are SNHLY and FYNNEI. The CDR3 is 14 residues long. V gave up 5 bases and J gave up 4 bases, with 12 bases separating them. CDR3 sequence (DNA): TGTGCCAGCAGTAATACAGGGACCGGAAACACCATATATTTT. Its protein product is CASSNTGTGNTIYF.

The chain carries TRBV10-3 and TRBJ1-2, with a tentative D call TRBD1 (6 bases). CDR1 and CDR2 from the germline V gene are ENHRY and SYGVKD. The CDR3 loop spans 13 amino acids. The V gene lost 6 bases and the J gene lost 8 bases, with 16 bases spanning the gap. The CDR3: CAISRGVSGGYTF. As DNA, the CDR3 is TGTGCCATCAGCAGGGGAGTCTCTGGAGGCTACACCTTC.

The chain combines TRBV7-2 with TRBJ1-2; 7 bases align to TRBD1. The CDR3 totals 14 residues. Per germline, CDR1 SGHTA and CDR2 FQGNSA. Trimming removed 5 bases from V and 6 bases from J; junction bases left unmatched: 9. The CDR3 region has the DNA TGTGCCAGCAGCACCTATCAGGGGGAGCATGGCTACACCTTC. Its protein product is CASSTYQGEHGYTF.

V and J are TRBV6-1 and TRBJ2-1; 12 positions agree with TRBD1. Trimming removed 3 bases from V and 8 bases from J; junction bases left unmatched: 8. The CDR3 extends over 16 amino acids. The germline gives CDR1 MNHNS, CDR2 SASEGT. The DNA for the CDR3 is TGTGCCAGCAGTGATCCACCCGGGACAGGGGGCGATGAGCAGTTCTTC. It translates to CASSDPPGTGGDEQFF.

The genes are TRBV4-2 and TRBJ1-2; D gene ambiguous. CDR1 is LGHNA, CDR2 YNFKEQ, per germline. V was trimmed by 1 base and J by 2 bases, leaving 8 bases between them. The CDR3 runs 14 residues. The DNA of the CDR3 is TGTGCCAGCAGCCAAGGGGGAGGGAACTATGGCTACACCTTC. This sequence encodes CASSQGGGNYGYTF.

With regard to this clone: This CDR3 is also generated by other DNA sequences in the sample. The chain couples TRBV12-5 to TRBJ2-7; a weak D match, TRBD2 (5 bases). V was trimmed by 4 bases and J by 1 base, leaving 5 bases between them. The V gene's germline CDR1 is LGHNT and CDR2 FRNRAP. The CDR3 contains 12 residues. The CDR3 sequence: CASGSGSYEQYF. In nucleotides, the CDR3 is TGTGCTAGTGGTTCGGGGTCCTACGAGCAGTACTTC. Full variable domain (outside the CDR3, taken from reference TRBV12-5 and TRBJ2-7): DARVTQTPRHKVTEMGQEVTMRCQPILGHNTVFWYRQTMMQGLELLAYFRNRAPLDDSGMPKDRFSAEMPDATLATLKIQPSEPRDSAVYFCASGSGSYEQYFGPGTRLTVT.

V and J are TRBV4-3 and TRBJ1-3, with D possibly being TRBD1 (5 bases). The CDR3 spans 16 residues. V lost 0 bases, J lost 3 bases, and 12 bases lay in between. The V gene's germline CDR1 is LGHNA and CDR2 YSLEER. The CDR3 here is CASSQDPRAGGNTIYF. The CDR3 DNA reads as TGCGCCAGCAGCCAAGATCCCAGGGCCGGTGGAAACACCATATATTTT.

The V call is TRBV10-3, the J call TRBJ2-5; possible D gene TRBD2, 5 bases. Trimming removed 6 bases at V and 4 bases at J, with 12 bases between. Germline V gene data show CDR1 as ENHRY and CDR2 as SYGVKD. This CDR3 comprises 13 residues. CDR3 residues: CAISDGVTETQYF. CDR3 nucleotides: TGTGCCATCAGCGACGGGGTAACAGAGACCCAGTACTTC.

The CDR3 region has the DNA TGCGCCAGCAGCCAAGATTTGGACACCGACTACGAGCAGTACTTC. Amino acid sequence: CASSQDLDTDYEQYF. This chain joins TRBV4-1 and TRBJ2-7; maybe TRBD1 (5 bases). The germline V gene has CDR1 MGHRA and CDR2 YSYEKL. This CDR3 has 15 amino acids. Trimming left V 0 bases short and J 3 bases short, with 12 bases between.

The chain couples TRBV10-3 to TRBJ1-5; D may be TRBD1 (5 bases). Germline V lookup: CDR1 ENHRY, CDR2 SYGVKD. CDR3 length: 15 residues. Between the trimmed V and J ends, which lost 0 bases and 3 bases, there was a span of 9 bases. The CDR3 reads CAISESDSDNQPQHF. Written as DNA, the CDR3 is TGTGCCATCAGTGAGTCCGACAGTGACAATCAGCCCCAGCATTTT.

The rearrangement joins TRBV19 to TRBJ2-2; TRBD2 matches at 11 bases. The CDR3 has 14 amino acids. V lost 9 bases, J lost 6 bases, and 6 bases stayed unmatched. Germline V lookup: CDR1 LNHDA, CDR2 SQIVND (reference sequence). The CDR3 region is CASNSGGGPGELFF. In DNA, the CDR3 is TGTGCCAGCAATAGCGGGGGGGGACCCGGGGAGCTGTTTTTT.

The CDR3 sequence is CASSSRGGLGQETQYF. As DNA, the CDR3 is TGTGCCAGCAGCAGCCGGGGGGGATTGGGACAAGAGACCCAGTACTTC. This chain connects TRBV19 to TRBJ2-5, with TRBD2 matching over 8 bases. J lost 2 bases, V lost 9 bases, and 14 bases had no gene match. Per germline, CDR1 LNHDA and CDR2 SQIVND (reference sequence). The CDR3 covers 16 residues.

The CDR3: CASSEVAQPRDGYTF. In DNA form, the CDR3 reads TGTGCCAGCAGTGAAGTCGCCCAACCGCGGGATGGCTACACCTTC. The chain uses TRBV6-1 and TRBJ1-2; D unclear. V was shortened by 1 base and J by 6 bases, with 15 bases between the two germline ends. Germline V lookup: CDR1 MNHNS, CDR2 SASEGT. This CDR3 spans 15 amino acids.

The rearrangement joins TRBV30 to TRBJ1-5; 8 bases map to TRBD1. Germline V lookup: CDR1 GTSNPN, CDR2 SVGIG (reference sequence). This CDR3 comprises 15 residues. V gave up 2 bases and J gave up 7 bases; unmatched junction bases: 10. CDR3: CAWSHNTGGSQPQHF. CDR3 sequence (DNA): TGTGCCTGGAGTCATAACACAGGGGGTAGCCAGCCCCAGCATTTT.

The chain recombines TRBV16 with TRBJ1-3; D unclear. CDR1 and CDR2 from the germline V gene are KGHSY and FQNENV. The CDR3 contains 12 residues. V lost 4 bases to trimming and J lost 2 bases, with 3 bases between them. CDR3 protein: CASSPTGNTIYF. In DNA, the CDR3 is TGTGCCAGCAGCCCTACTGGAAACACCATATATTTT. The whole variable domain, remainder taken from reference TRBV16 and TRBJ1-3, is GEEVAQTPKHLVRGEGQKAKLYCAPIKGHSYVFWYQQVLKNEFKFLISFQNENVFDETGMPKERFSAKCLPNSPCSLEIQATKLEDSAVYFCASSPTGNTIYFGEGSWLTVV.

The chain carries TRBV18 and TRBJ2-7, with D perhaps matching TRBD2 (6 bases). The V end was cut by 0 bases, the J end by 4 bases, with 13 bases between. CDR1 and CDR2 from the germline V gene are KGHSH and LQKENI. The CDR3 length is 15 residues. DNA of the CDR3: TGTGCCAGCTCACCACCGGGGGGTGGTGTTTACGAGCAGTACTTC. Translating gives CASSPPGGGVYEQYF.

This clone was seen once. The V call is TRBV5-1, the J call TRBJ2-7; 10 bases align to TRBD2. CDR1 is SGHRS and CDR2 is YFSETQ in the germline V gene. The V gene end was trimmed by 4 bases and the J gene end by 6 bases; junction bases not matched to a gene: 10. The CDR3 extends over 15 amino acids. CDR3 sequence (DNA): TGCGCCAGCAGCGGGTCCCTAGCGGGGGTTAGCGAGCAGTACTTC. Encoded protein: CASSGSLAGVSEQYF.